This T cell receptor (beta chain) is from a study of T cell responses to AZD1222 COVID-19 vaccine. Findings of the study overall: Recipients of two AZD1222 doses showed rising Spike-specific TCR breadth and depth. White British ancestry dominated among donors, who included more females, and clonal diversity was possibly underestimated. Spike-wide coverage was observed for vaccine-associated CD4 TCRs, with dominant responses at 160-218 and 743-854.

The protocol was immunoSEQ multiplex PCR, while the TCRdb copy is restricted to in-frame clones and leaves out a portion. This sample's table reports about 140,000 clones. Deletions cut 0 bases from V and 0 bases from J, with 3 bases between. There are 13 residues in the CDR3. Germline-derived CDR1 and CDR2 are SGDLS and YYNGEE. A remark on this clone: Its antigen is unknown.

The origin of this receptor is an adult in good health. V gene TRBV9 combines with J gene TRBJ1-2, with D unclear. The specimen was peripheral blood. The CDR3 reads CASSVAANYGYTF. CDR3 nucleotides: TGTGCCAGCAGCGTAGCGGCTAACTATGGCTACACCTTC.